This T cell receptor (beta chain) is drawn from a study of blood T cell repertoires in COVID-19. Overall study: COVID-19 samples from acute and convalescent phases originated in the United States, Italy and Spain.

Assay used: immunoSEQ multiplex PCR; TCRdb lists only in-frame clones, some missing. The sample shows some 87,000 clones, around 87% of them seen only once. The V end was cut by 6 bases, the J end by 0 bases, with 11 bases between. The CDR3 runs 13 residues. Germline values: CDR1 GTSNPN, CDR2 SVGIG (reference sequence). The source is a human donor in a cohort sampled during active COVID-19. V usage is TRBV30 and J usage is TRBJ1-1; D gene uncertain. The material sequenced was peripheral blood. CDR3 in amino acids: CACSRLLNTEAFF. In DNA form, the CDR3 reads TGTGCCTGTTCTCGACTGTTGAACACTGAAGCTTTCTTT.